The clone carrying this T cell receptor (beta chain) occurred a few times. Its target is not known. The data stem from a study of response to subunit inactivated influenza vaccine. The study's findings and limits: Authors suggested each seasonal flu vaccination may recruit only limited numbers of new T cells.

Via MiXCR, TCRdb re-called the RT-PCR reads, giving one row per CDR3 protein. The top ten clones hold 11% of a sample with hundreds of thousands of distinct CDR3 sequences, around 20% of them seen once. The germline gives CDR1 DFQATT, CDR2 SNEGSKA (reference sequence). CDR3 length: 15 residues. Trimming shortened V by 0 bases and J by 3 bases, and 15 bases separated the two germline ends. The J gene is TRBJ2-7, the V gene TRBV20-1; TRBD2 might be the D (6 bases). Material: PBMCs from blood, obtained 5 days after vaccination. The clonotype was recovered from a man aged 50 to 60 who received an inactivated influenza vaccine. CDR3 bases: TGCAGTGCTAGAGATCAGCGACTAGTTCGCTACGAGCAGTACTTC. Translation: CSARDQRLVRYEQYF.